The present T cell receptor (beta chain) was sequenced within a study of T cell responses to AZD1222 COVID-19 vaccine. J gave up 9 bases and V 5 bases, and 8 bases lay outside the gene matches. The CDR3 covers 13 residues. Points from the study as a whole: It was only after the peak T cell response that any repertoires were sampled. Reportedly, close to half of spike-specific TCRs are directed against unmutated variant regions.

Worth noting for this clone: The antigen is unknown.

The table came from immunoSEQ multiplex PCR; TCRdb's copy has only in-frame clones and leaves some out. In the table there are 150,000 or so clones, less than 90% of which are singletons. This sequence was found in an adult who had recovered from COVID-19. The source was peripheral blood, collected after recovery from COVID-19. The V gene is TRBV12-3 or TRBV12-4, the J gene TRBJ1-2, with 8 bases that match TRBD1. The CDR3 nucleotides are TGTGCCAGCAGTCCCGGACAGGGTTATCGCTACACCTTC. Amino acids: CASSPGQGYRYTF.